A single sample is the source of the 25 T cell receptor beta chains below, sequenced in a study of blood T cells in healthy people across ages. A second roughly 6 to 11 cycle PCR used barcoded and J-beta primers. TCRdb re-analysed the 5' RACE reads in MiXCR, keeping a single row per CDR3 protein. The data show 550,000 to 750,000 distinct CDR3 sequences, roughly 21% seen once. Sequenced: blood. The receptor source for this set is a man aged 70 or older in good health.

The V call is TRBV3-1, the J call TRBJ2-5, with 12 bases lining up with TRBD2. Germline CDR1 reads LGHDT; CDR2 reads YNNKEL (reference sequence). The length of the CDR3 is 18 residues. The trim removed 3 bases at V and 2 bases at J, leaving 10 bases unmatched. The CDR3 is CASSHQAIGLAGQETQYF. The CDR3 DNA is TGTGCCAGCAGCCACCAAGCCATCGGACTAGCGGGACAAGAGACCCAGTACTTC.

The rearrangement joins TRBV19 to TRBJ2-1; TRBD2 matches at 7 bases. Trimming at V came to 3 bases and at J to 4 bases, leaving 6 bases not matched to a gene. CDR1 and CDR2 from the germline V gene are LNHDA and SQIVND (reference sequence). This CDR3 comprises 15 residues. Here the CDR3 reads CASSMPIGRYNEQFF. The CDR3 region has the DNA TGTGCCAGTAGTATGCCCATCGGGAGGTACAATGAGCAGTTCTTC. Full variable domain (rest looked up from reference TRBV19 and TRBJ2-1): DGGITQSPKYLFRKEGQNVTLSCEQNLNHDAMYWYRQDPGQGLRLIYYSQIVNDFQKGDIAEGYSVSREKKESFPLTVTSAQKNPTAFYLCASSMPIGRYNEQFFGPGTRLTVL.

The rearrangement links TRBV7-2 to TRBJ1-1; TRBD1 agrees at 10 bases. V lost 3 bases, J lost 4 bases, and 14 bases stayed unmatched. CDR3 length equals 18 residues. The germline V gene has CDR1 SGHTA and CDR2 FQGNSA. CDR3 sequence (DNA): TGTGCCAGCAGCTTCCGGGGGACAGGGGCGGCCCTGGGCACTGAAGCTTTCTTT. Translation gives CASSFRGTGAALGTEAFF.

This chain uses TRBV9 with TRBJ2-6, with 7 nucleotides matching TRBD1. V was pared by 0 bases and J by 3 bases, with 0 bases of the junction left unmatched. The V gene's germline CDR1 is SGDLS and CDR2 YYNGEE. This CDR3 region has 15 residues. The CDR3 spells CASSVGQGGANVLTF. The CDR3 nucleotides are TGTGCCAGCAGCGTAGGACAGGGTGGGGCCAACGTCCTGACTTTC. The entire variable domain, with the rest obtained from reference TRBV9 and TRBJ2-6, is as follows: DSGVTQTPKHLITATGQRVTLRCSPRSGDLSVYWYQQSLDQGLQFLIQYYNGEERAKGNILERFSAQQFPDLHSELNLSSLELGDSALYFCASSVGQGGANVLTFGAGSRLTVL.

This clonotype was counted many times. V usage is TRBV7-9 and J usage is TRBJ2-1; 7 nucleotides line up with TRBD2. V lost 1 base and J lost 5; bases outside the gene matches: 11. The germline gives CDR1 SEHNR, CDR2 FQNEAQ (reference sequence). The CDR3 runs to 17 residues. CDR3 sequence reads: CASSLGAGDVRHNEQFF. Here the CDR3 DNA reads TGTGCCAGCAGCTTAGGGGCGGGAGATGTACGGCACAATGAGCAGTTCTTC.

The chain links TRBV20-1 to TRBJ2-7, with D unclear. The length of the CDR3 is 13 residues. CDR1 and CDR2 (germline): DFQATT, SNEGSKA (reference sequence). Trimming pared 5 bases from V and 9 bases from J, leaving 20 bases between. CDR3 in amino acids: CSAPQPPTTRQYF. The CDR3 DNA follows: TGCAGTGCTCCACAGCCGCCCACTACGAGGCAGTACTTC.

In this sample, this clonotype turned up a few times. The chain employs TRBV12-3 or TRBV12-4 and TRBJ1-2; 7 bases line up with TRBD1. Trimming cost V 1 base and J 6 bases; bases outside gene matches: 2. This CDR3 has 13 residues. As DNA, the CDR3 is TGTGCCAGCAGTTTAGTACAGGGGAATGGCTACACCTTC. Translated: CASSLVQGNGYTF.

The chain employs TRBV2 and TRBJ2-2; TRBD2 might be the D (5 bases). V was trimmed by 9 bases and J by 0 bases, leaving 11 bases between them. The CDR3 has 14 amino acids. Germline V gene sequence: CDR1 SNHLY, CDR2 FYNNEI. This CDR3 reads CASRVGANTGELFF. DNA of the CDR3: TGTGCCAGTCGGGTCGGGGCGAACACCGGGGAGCTGTTTTTT. Full variable domain (missing parts from reference TRBV2 and TRBJ2-2): EPEVTQTPSHQVTQMGQEVILRCVPISNHLYFYWYRQILGQKVEFLVSFYNNEISEKSEIFDDQFSVERPDGSNFTLKIRSTKLEDSAMYFCASRVGANTGELFFGEGSRLTVL.

This clonotype was recorded at least ten times. The CDR3 bases are TGTGCCATCAGTACGGGACGGCAATCCTACGAGCAGTACTTC. This encodes CAISTGRQSYEQYF. The chain carries TRBV10-3 and TRBJ2-7; either TRBD1 or TRBD2 may supply D (5 bases each). V lost 5 bases to trimming and J lost 1 base, with 12 bases between them. This CDR3 has 14 amino acids. Germline V lookup: CDR1 ENHRY, CDR2 SYGVKD.

This clonotype was observed a few times. A clone one base away is much larger, so this may be a read error. The chain carries TRBV2 and TRBJ2-1; D is perhaps TRBD1 or TRBD2 (5 bases each). The CDR3 extends over 13 amino acids. Germline CDR1 is SNHLY and CDR2 is FYNNEI. Written as DNA, the CDR3 is TGTGCCAGCAGTGAAGAAAGGGGCTACGAGCGGTACTTC. Its protein is CASSEERGYERYF. Full variable domain (remainder filled in from reference TRBV2 and TRBJ2-1): EPEVTQTPSHQVTQMGQEVILRCVPISNHLYFYWYRQILGQKVEFLVSFYNNEISEKSEIFDDQFSVERPDGSNFTLKIRSTKLEDSAMYFCASSEERGYERYFGPGTRLTVL.

This clonotype was counted a few times. This chain joins TRBV6-5 and TRBJ2-7, with D perhaps matching TRBD1 (6 bases). Trimming took 5 bases from V and 3 from J, leaving 17 bases between them. CDR1 and CDR2 from the germline V gene are MNHEY and SVGAGI. The CDR3 totals 15 residues. The CDR3 coding sequence is TGTGCCAGCAGTCTGGGGGCCGGTATTAACTACGAGCAGTACTTC. Translated: CASSLGAGINYEQYF.

This chain uses TRBV3-1 with TRBJ2-7, with 8 positions matching TRBD1. From germline, CDR1 is LGHDT and CDR2 YNNKEL (reference sequence). The CDR3 runs 12 residues. The V segment lost 8 bases and the J segment 3 bases; nucleotides outside the gene matches: 3. The CDR3 sequence is CASGTGNYEQYF. Here the CDR3 DNA reads TGTGCCAGCGGGACAGGCAACTACGAGCAGTACTTC.

The sample holds many counts of this clonotype. The rearrangement joins TRBV11-2 to TRBJ2-7; D could derive from TRBD1 or TRBD2 (5 bases each). The CDR3 spans 16 residues. Germline loops: CDR1 SGHAT, CDR2 FQNNGV. Trimming stripped 5 bases from V and 4 bases from J, with 21 bases between. In DNA, the CDR3 is TGTGCCAGCAGCGGAGCGAGGGAAAGGGGCTGGTACGAGCAGTACTTC. Its protein is CASSGARERGWYEQYF.

At least ten counts were recorded for this clonotype. The gene calls are TRBV5-1 and TRBJ1-1; no clear D. Trimming cost V 4 bases and J 5 bases, with 9 bases left between them. The CDR3 length is 12 residues. Germline lookup yields CDR1 SGHRS and CDR2 YFSETQ. The CDR3: CASSLVETEAFF. CDR3 nucleotide sequence: TGCGCCAGCAGCCTTGTGGAAACTGAAGCTTTCTTT.

This clonotype was observed a handful of times. V gene TRBV6-6 combines with J gene TRBJ1-2, with D hard to call. Germline V CDR1 and CDR2: MNHNY, SVGAGI (reference sequence). The CDR3 has 13 amino acids. V was trimmed by 8 bases and J by 3 bases, leaving 13 bases between them. As DNA, the CDR3 is TGTGCCAGCCTCGACGGGGTGGACTATGGCTACACCTTC. This gives the protein CASLDGVDYGYTF.

This clonotype was seen at least ten times. The V call is TRBV20-1, the J call TRBJ2-7; 7 bases map to TRBD1. This CDR3 spans 12 amino acids. Germline V gene lookup returns CDR1 DFQATT and CDR2 SNEGSKA (reference sequence). V dropped 6 bases and J dropped 1; count of bases not matched to a gene: 3. The CDR3: CSAVTGSYEQYF. The CDR3 nucleotides read TGCAGTGCAGTGACAGGGTCCTACGAGCAGTACTTC.

This clonotype showed up just a few times. The rearrangement links TRBV29-1 to TRBJ1-2; possible D gene TRBD1, 5 bases. The CDR3 consists of 15 residues. The ends were cut back, 4 bases at V and 4 bases at J, with 19 bases in the middle. CDR1 SQVTM and CDR2 ANQGSEA come from the germline V gene. The DNA of the CDR3 is TGCAGCGTTGGAGGGGCCCCCGAGGGTGGCTATGGCTACACCTTC. Translating it yields CSVGGAPEGGYGYTF.

There are a few counts of this clonotype. V and J are TRBV5-1 and TRBJ2-7, with 7 bases lining up with TRBD1. The CDR3 totals 15 residues. Germline V CDR1 and CDR2: SGHRS, YFSETQ. V shed 3 bases, J shed 4 bases, and the junction held 10 bases outside the gene matches. For the CDR3, the DNA is TGCGCCAGCAGCTGGGATCCGGGACAGCTATACGAGCAGTACTTC. This sequence encodes CASSWDPGQLYEQYF.

The chain carries TRBV18 and TRBJ1-2; D is undetermined. Germline CDR1 KGHSH, CDR2 LQKENI. Trimming removed 4 bases from V and 4 bases from J, with 16 bases in between. The CDR3 is 15 amino acids. This chain's CDR3 is CASSLTLQPGYGYTF. The CDR3, as DNA: TGTGCCAGCTCACTAACTCTTCAACCCGGCTATGGCTACACCTTC.

This clonotype was seen once. The CDR3 loop is CASSHRTTYEQYF. CDR3 DNA: TGTGCCAGCAGCCACCGCACGACCTACGAGCAGTACTTC. The chain is built from TRBV27 and TRBJ2-7; D is unresolved. Germline V gives CDR1 MNHEY, CDR2 SMNVEV (reference sequence). The CDR3 length is 13 residues. V was shortened by 6 bases and J by 2 bases, with 11 bases between the two germline ends.

DNA of the CDR3: TGTGCCAGCAGAGGACAGCCCCGGGTCTACGAGCAGTACTTC. Its translation: CASRGQPRVYEQYF. The chain employs TRBV2 and TRBJ2-5; a weak D match, TRBD1 (6 bases). The J call is uncertain, as TRBJ2-7 better fits the DNA end. Germline CDR1 and CDR2: SNHLY and FYNNEI. The CDR3 has 14 amino acids.

CDR3 protein: CASSVLSGRYNEQFF. The CDR3 DNA is TGTGCCAGCAGCGTATTGAGCGGGAGGTACAATGAGCAGTTCTTC. V gene TRBV9 combines with J gene TRBJ2-1, with 9 bases fitting TRBD2. The V and J ends lost 1 base and 4 bases, in that order; junction bases with no gene match: 3. The CDR3 runs to 15 residues. From germline, CDR1 is SGDLS and CDR2 YYNGEE.

This clonotype was recorded a few times. V and J are TRBV28 and TRBJ1-1; TRBD1 aligns across 12 bases. Germline values: CDR1 MDHEN, CDR2 SYDVKM. With 8 bases clipped from V and 9 bases from J, the junction kept 7 bases outside the gene matches. The CDR3 totals 13 residues. In DNA, the CDR3 is TGTGCCAGCGCGGGACAGGGGGCATTAAAAGCTTTCTTT. As protein: CASAGQGALKAFF. Looking up the rest from reference TRBV28 and TRBJ1-1 gives the full variable domain: DVKVTQSSRYLVKRTGEKVFLECVQDMDHENMFWYRQDPGLGLRLIYFSYDVKMKEKGDIPEGYSVSREKKERFSLILESASTNQTSMYLCASAGQGALKAFFGQGTRLTVV.

This chain connects TRBV6-2 or TRBV6-3 to TRBJ1-5, with TRBD1 matching over 9 bases. With V trimmed by 6 bases and J by 4 bases, 1 base remained unmatched. This CDR3 is 13 amino acids long. Germline assignment: CDR1 MNHEY and CDR2 SVGEGT. The CDR3 DNA follows: TGTGCCAGCAGACAGGGGGCGAATCAGCCCCAGCATTTT. Its protein product is CASRQGANQPQHF.

This clonotype showed up just a few times. This chain connects TRBV6-2 or TRBV6-3 to TRBJ1-4; possible D gene TRBD1, 6 bases. The germline V and J ends were trimmed by 5 bases and 8 bases, with 15 bases remaining between them. The CDR3 loop spans 14 amino acids. The germline V gene encodes CDR1 MNHEY and CDR2 SVGEGT. CDR3 in DNA: TGTGCCAGCAGTCAGCCAGGGGTCGGCGAAAAACTGTTTTTT. It specifies CASSQPGVGEKLFF.